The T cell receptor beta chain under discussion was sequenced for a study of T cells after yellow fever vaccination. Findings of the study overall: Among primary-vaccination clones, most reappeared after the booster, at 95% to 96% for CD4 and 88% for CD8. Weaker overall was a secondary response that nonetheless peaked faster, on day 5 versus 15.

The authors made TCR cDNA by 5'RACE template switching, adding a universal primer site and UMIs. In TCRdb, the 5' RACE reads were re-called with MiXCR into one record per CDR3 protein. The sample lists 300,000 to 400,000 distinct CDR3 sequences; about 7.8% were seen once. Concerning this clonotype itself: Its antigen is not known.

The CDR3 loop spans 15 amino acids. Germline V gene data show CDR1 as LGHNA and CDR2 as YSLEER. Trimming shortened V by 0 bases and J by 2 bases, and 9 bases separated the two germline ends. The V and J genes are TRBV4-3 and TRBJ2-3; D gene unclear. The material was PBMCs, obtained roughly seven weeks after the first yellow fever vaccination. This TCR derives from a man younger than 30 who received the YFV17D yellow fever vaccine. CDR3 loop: CASSQEYLNTDTQYF. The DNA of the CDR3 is TGCGCCAGCAGCCAAGAGTACCTAAACACAGATACGCAGTATTTT.